What follows are 13 T cell receptor beta chains derived from one specimen sequenced in a study of T-cell reconstitution after alpha-beta-depleted transplantation in children. Unique molecular identifiers were built into the TCRbeta library. TCRdb processed the PCR reads anew with MiXCR; each CDR3 protein has one entry. The table includes 200,000 to 300,000 distinct CDR3 sequences, 9.5% to 15% detected once. Sequenced material: PBMCs from the stem cell graft donor, taken from the stem cell graft. These receptors originate from a human donor who donated a stem cell graft to a child with acute lymphoblastic leukemia.

This clonotype came up a few times. The CDR3 coding sequence is TGCAGTGCTCGGACAGGCCGAGCAAATAATTCACCCCTCCACTTT. Translated: CSARTGRANNSPLHF. This rearrangement joins TRBV20-1 to TRBJ1-6, with 7 nucleotides matching TRBD1. Looked up from germline, CDR1 is DFQATT and CDR2 is SNEGSKA (reference sequence). The CDR3 totals 15 residues. V dropped 5 bases and J dropped 5; count of bases not matched to a gene: 9.

The table lists this clonotype with many counts. V usage is TRBV12-3 or TRBV12-4 and J usage is TRBJ1-1; TRBD1 might be the D (6 bases). CDR3 size: 13 residues. Deletions cut 7 bases from V and 1 base from J, with 10 bases between. CDR3 loop: CASTRTENTEAFF. DNA for the CDR3: TGTGCCAGCACCAGGACAGAGAACACTGAAGCTTTCTTT.

This clonotype was observed many times. The chain couples TRBV5-1 to TRBJ2-5, with 9 bases matching TRBD1. Trimming took 0 bases from V and 3 from J; bases not matched to a gene: 6. The CDR3 sequence is 16 residues long. The germline V gene has CDR1 SGHRS and CDR2 YFSETQ. DNA for the CDR3: TGCGCCAGCAGCTTGGCTCGAGGACAGGGGAAAGAGACCCAGTACTTC. Translated: CASSLARGQGKETQYF.

This clonotype showed up many times. This rearrangement joins TRBV20-1 to TRBJ2-3; tentatively, D is TRBD1 or TRBD2 (5 bases each). Looked up from germline, CDR1 is DFQATT and CDR2 is SNEGSKA (reference sequence). The CDR3 runs to 13 residues. Between the trimmed V and J ends, which lost 5 bases and 3 bases, there was a span of 12 bases. In DNA, the CDR3 is TGCAGTGCTGGGGACCCACAGACAGATACGCAGTATTTT. Its translation: CSAGDPQTDTQYF.

The chain employs TRBV6-1 and TRBJ2-2; TRBD2 aligns across 14 bases. From germline, CDR1 is MNHNS and CDR2 SASEGT. Trimming cost V 7 bases and J 4 bases; bases outside gene matches: 14. This CDR3 contains 19 residues. The CDR3 DNA reads TGTGCCAGCAAAAAGGGCCAACCGGGACTAGCGGGAGTCACCGGGGAGCTGTTTTTT. Translating gives CASKKGQPGLAGVTGELFF.

There are many counts of this clonotype. This chain connects TRBV7-2 to TRBJ2-7; TRBD1 might be the D (5 bases). V shed 4 bases and J shed 5 bases, with 18 bases lying between them. The CDR3 sequence is 15 residues long. CDR1 is SGHTA and CDR2 is FQGNSA in the germline V gene. The CDR3 coding sequence is TGTGCCAGCAGCTCCCTGGGGCGGACCCCCGACGAGCAGTACTTC. This codes for CASSSLGRTPDEQYF. Combining the CDR3 with reference TRBV7-2 and TRBJ2-7 gives the whole variable domain GAGVSQSPSNKVTEKGKDVELRCDPISGHTALYWYRQSLGQGLEFLIYFQGNSAPDKSGLPSDRFSAERTGGSVSTLTIQRTQQEDSAVYLCASSSLGRTPDEQYFGPGTRLTVT.

This clonotype was observed at least ten times. The V gene is TRBV10-1, the J gene TRBJ2-3; TRBD1 agrees at 8 bases. The CDR3 consists of 15 residues. V gave up 2 bases and J gave up 0 bases; unmatched junction bases: 1. The germline gives CDR1 WNHNN, CDR2 SYGVQD (reference sequence). DNA of the CDR3: TGCGCCAGCAGTGAGGGACAGGGAAGCACAGATACGCAGTATTTT. This sequence encodes CASSEGQGSTDTQYF.

At least ten counts were recorded for this clonotype. The CDR3 bases are TGTGCCAGCAGTTTTGATAGGGACGGCTACGAGCAGTACTTC. This codes for CASSFDRDGYEQYF. The V and J genes are TRBV28 and TRBJ2-7, with D perhaps matching TRBD1 or TRBD2 (5 bases each). The CDR3 sequence is 14 residues long. Germline V CDR1 and CDR2: MDHEN, SYDVKM. Between the trimmed V and J ends, which lost 3 bases and 3 bases, there was a span of 12 bases.

The chain employs TRBV2 and TRBJ2-7; possibly TRBD1 for D (6 bases). The CDR3 has 13 residues. Trimming removed 4 bases from V and 5 bases from J, with 12 bases in between. Germline-derived CDR1 and CDR2 are SNHLY and FYNNEI. The CDR3 protein is CASSAQGIDEQYF. CDR3 sequence (DNA): TGTGCCAGCAGTGCCCAGGGGATCGACGAGCAGTACTTC.

This CDR3 is CASSYRLWQAEGYGYTF. CDR3 in DNA: TGTGCCAGCAGTTACCGTCTCTGGCAGGCCGAGGGCTATGGCTACACCTTC. The V and J genes are TRBV6-2 or TRBV6-3 and TRBJ1-2; D unclear. CDR3 length equals 17 residues. V shed 2 bases and J shed 4 bases, with 20 bases lying between them. The germline V gene has CDR1 MNHEY and CDR2 SVGEGT.

This clonotype was found many times. This chain links TRBV29-1 with TRBJ1-3; no clear D gene. Trimming cost V 4 bases and J 0 bases, with 7 bases left between them. Germline V gene data show CDR1 as SQVTM and CDR2 as ANQGSEA. CDR3 length: 13 residues. The CDR3 DNA reads as TGCAGCGTTGTACCGAGCTCTGGAAACACCATATATTTT. It is translated as CSVVPSSGNTIYF.

The rearrangement uses TRBV12-3 or TRBV12-4 and TRBJ1-4; D is undetermined. CDR3 length: 15 residues. The ends were cut back, 5 bases at V and 7 bases at J, with 17 bases in the middle. CDR3 amino acids: CASSLSSLKSEKLFF. The CDR3 region has the DNA TGTGCCAGCAGTCTTAGTTCGTTAAAGAGTGAAAAACTGTTTTTT.

This clonotype occurred many times. The V call is TRBV6-5, the J call TRBJ1-5; TRBD1 agrees at 9 bases. The V gene's germline CDR1 is MNHEY and CDR2 SVGAGI. The CDR3 runs 15 residues. Germline trimming cut 2 bases from V and 4 bases from J; bases unmatched to any gene: 3. The CDR3, as DNA: TGTGCCAGCAGTTACGACGGGACAGGGAATCAGCCCCAGCATTTT. It yields the protein CASSYDGTGNQPQHF.